The T cell receptor beta chain under discussion was sequenced for a study of early T cells in non-severe SARS-CoV-2 infection. At the level of the study: Investigators sequenced bulk RNA drawn from unsorted whole blood, and chains remained unpaired.

TCRdb recomputed calls from the 5' RACE reads with MiXCR, one row per CDR3 protein. The table records tens of thousands of distinct CDR3 sequences, more than 13% of them present only once. This clonotype was observed a few times. The V gene end was trimmed by 2 bases and the J gene end by 2 bases; junction bases not matched to a gene: 3. This CDR3 comprises 15 residues. Germline V gene sequence: CDR1 SGDLS, CDR2 YYNGEE. Sequenced material: whole blood. This receptor was obtained from an adult who was a healthcare worker with PCR-confirmed SARS-CoV-2 infection or an uninfected control (not recorded which). This chain uses TRBV9 with TRBJ2-3; TRBD2 aligns across 9 bases. Here the CDR3 reads CASSVGGGATDTQYF. For the CDR3, the DNA is TGTGCCAGCAGCGTGGGCGGGGGGGCCACAGATACGCAGTATTTT.